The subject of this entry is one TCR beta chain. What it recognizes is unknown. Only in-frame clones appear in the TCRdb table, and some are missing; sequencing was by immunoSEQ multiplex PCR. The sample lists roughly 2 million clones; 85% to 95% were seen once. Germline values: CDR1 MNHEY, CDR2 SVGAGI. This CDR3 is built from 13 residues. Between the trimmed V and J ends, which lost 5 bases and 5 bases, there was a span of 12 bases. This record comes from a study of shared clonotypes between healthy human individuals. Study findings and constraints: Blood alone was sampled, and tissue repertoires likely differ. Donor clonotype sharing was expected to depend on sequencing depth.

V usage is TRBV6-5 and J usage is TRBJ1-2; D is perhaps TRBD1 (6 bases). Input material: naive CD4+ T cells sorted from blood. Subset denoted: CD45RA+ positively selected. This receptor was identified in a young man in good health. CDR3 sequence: CASSQDRLYGYTF. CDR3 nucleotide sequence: TGTGCCAGCAGTCAGGACAGATTATATGGCTACACCTTC.